This T cell receptor (delta chain) derives from a study of Vδ1+ human thymocytes. Overall study results and limits: Thymic delta-chain repertoires held 15% to 20% Vdelta2 sequences and few Vdelta3, despite high sort purity. In the thymus, TRG and TRD repertoires looked highly polyclonal with Gaussian CDR3 lengths. Unexpected Vdelta2 sequences could cause misinterpretation of bulk repertoire data.

After alphabeta T cell depletion, CD3+ Vdelta1+ Vdelta2- thymocytes were sorted. This clone was picked up a small number of times. Its antigen is currently unknown. The CDR3 covers 22 residues. Germline CDR1 is TSWWSYY and CDR2 is QGS. V was pared by 0 bases and J by 0 bases, with 16 bases of the junction left unmatched. Extracted RNA was reverse transcribed into cDNA. The CDR3 regions were amplified by multiplex PCR from V-gene primers to a constant-region primer. TCRdb ran CATT on the multiplex PCR reads. The data show about 54,000 delta-chain clones, with 15% seen just once and under 0.6% held by the top ten.

The clonotype comes from a boy in the first two years of life who had congenital heart surgery. Sequencing was carried out using Vdelta1+ gamma-delta thymocytes from the thymus. Described subset: FACS-sorted CD3+ TCRalphabeta- TCRVdelta1+ TCRVdelta2- thymocytes. The chain joins TRDV1 to TRDJ1; 13 bases align to TRDD3. The chain's CDR3 is CALGELNPYSTGGYAYTDKLIF. The CDR3 region has the DNA TGTGCTCTTGGGGAACTTAACCCCTACTCAACTGGGGGATACGCGTACACCGATAAACTCATCTTT.